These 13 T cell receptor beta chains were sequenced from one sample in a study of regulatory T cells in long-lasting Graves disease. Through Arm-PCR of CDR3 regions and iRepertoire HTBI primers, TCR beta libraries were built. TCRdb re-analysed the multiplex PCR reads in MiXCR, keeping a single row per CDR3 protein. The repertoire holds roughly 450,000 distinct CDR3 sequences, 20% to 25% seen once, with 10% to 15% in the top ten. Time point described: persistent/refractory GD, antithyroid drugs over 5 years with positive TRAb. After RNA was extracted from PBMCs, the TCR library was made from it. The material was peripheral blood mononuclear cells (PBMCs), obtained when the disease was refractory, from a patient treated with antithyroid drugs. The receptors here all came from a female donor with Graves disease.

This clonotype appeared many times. DNA for the CDR3: TGTGCCAGCAGTTTAAACAGGGAAGAAAAACTGTTTTTT. This translates into CASSLNREEKLFF. This chain joins TRBV28 and TRBJ1-4, with a possible D match to TRBD1 (6 bases). From germline, CDR1 is MDHEN and CDR2 SYDVKM. This CDR3 is built from 13 residues. The V end lost 2 bases, the J end lost 8 bases, and 9 bases lay between the germline ends.

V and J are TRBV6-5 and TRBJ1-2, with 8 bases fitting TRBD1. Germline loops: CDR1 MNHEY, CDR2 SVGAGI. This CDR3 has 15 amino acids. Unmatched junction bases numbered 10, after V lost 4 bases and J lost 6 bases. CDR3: CASSSGQGPTHGYTF. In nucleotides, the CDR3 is TGTGCCAGCAGTTCAGGACAGGGACCTACCCATGGCTACACCTTC.

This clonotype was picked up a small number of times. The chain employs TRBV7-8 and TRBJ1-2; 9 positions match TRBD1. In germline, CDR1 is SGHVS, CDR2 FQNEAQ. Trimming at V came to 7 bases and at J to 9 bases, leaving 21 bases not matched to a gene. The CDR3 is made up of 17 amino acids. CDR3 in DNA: TGTGCCAGCACCAACCTACCGGGACAGGGTTCCCTTTTTAGCTACACCTTC. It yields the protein CASTNLPGQGSLFSYTF.

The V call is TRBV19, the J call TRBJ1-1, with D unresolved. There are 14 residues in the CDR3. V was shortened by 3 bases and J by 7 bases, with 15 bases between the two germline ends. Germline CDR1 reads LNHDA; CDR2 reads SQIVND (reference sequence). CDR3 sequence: CASSIGLGRFEAFF. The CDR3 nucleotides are TGTGCCAGTAGTATTGGCTTGGGGAGATTTGAAGCTTTCTTT. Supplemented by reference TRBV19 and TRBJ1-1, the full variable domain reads DGGITQSPKYLFRKEGQNVTLSCEQNLNHDAMYWYRQDPGQGLRLIYYSQIVNDFQKGDIAEGYSVSREKKESFPLTVTSAQKNPTAFYLCASSIGLGRFEAFFGQGTRLTVV.

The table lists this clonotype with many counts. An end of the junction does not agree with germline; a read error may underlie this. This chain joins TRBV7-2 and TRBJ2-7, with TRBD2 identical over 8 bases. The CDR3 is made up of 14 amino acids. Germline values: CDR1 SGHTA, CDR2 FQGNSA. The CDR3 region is CASSLGTSSYEQYF. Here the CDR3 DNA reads TGTGCCAGCAGTTTAGGGACTAGCTCCTACGAGCAGTACTTC.

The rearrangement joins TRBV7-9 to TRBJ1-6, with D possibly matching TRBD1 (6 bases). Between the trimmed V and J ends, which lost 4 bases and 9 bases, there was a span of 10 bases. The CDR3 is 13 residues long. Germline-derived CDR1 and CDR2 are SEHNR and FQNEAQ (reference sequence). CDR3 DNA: TGTGCCAGCAGCTCCACAGGGATTTCACCCCTCCACTTT. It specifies CASSSTGISPLHF.

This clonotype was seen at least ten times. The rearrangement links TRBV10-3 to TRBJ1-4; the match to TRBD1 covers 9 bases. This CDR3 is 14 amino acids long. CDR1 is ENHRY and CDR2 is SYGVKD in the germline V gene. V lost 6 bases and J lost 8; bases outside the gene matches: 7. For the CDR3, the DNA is TGTGCCATCAGGTCCGGGACAGGGTCGGAAAAACTGTTTTTT. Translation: CAIRSGTGSEKLFF.

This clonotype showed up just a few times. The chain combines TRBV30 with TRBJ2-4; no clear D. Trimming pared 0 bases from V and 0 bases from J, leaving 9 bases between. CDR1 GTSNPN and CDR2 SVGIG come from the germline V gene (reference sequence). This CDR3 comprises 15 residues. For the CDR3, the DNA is TGTGCCTGGAGTGTACGGTGGGAAGCCAAAAACATTCAGTACTTC. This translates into CAWSVRWEAKNIQYF.

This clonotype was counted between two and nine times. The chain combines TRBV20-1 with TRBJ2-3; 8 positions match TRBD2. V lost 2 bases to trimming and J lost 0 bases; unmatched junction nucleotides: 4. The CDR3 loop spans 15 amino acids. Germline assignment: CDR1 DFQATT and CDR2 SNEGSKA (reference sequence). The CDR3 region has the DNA TGCAGTGCTAGACCGCCGGGGGGGAGCACAGATACGCAGTATTTT. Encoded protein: CSARPPGGSTDTQYF.

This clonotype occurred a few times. The CDR3, as DNA: TGTGCCATCAGTGCTGGGACAGGGCAACAGCCCCAGCATTTT. This encodes CAISAGTGQQPQHF. The chain combines TRBV10-3 with TRBJ1-5; 9 bases map to TRBD1. From germline, CDR1 is ENHRY and CDR2 SYGVKD. The V gene end was trimmed by 4 bases and the J gene end by 7 bases; junction bases not matched to a gene: 5. The CDR3 covers 14 residues.

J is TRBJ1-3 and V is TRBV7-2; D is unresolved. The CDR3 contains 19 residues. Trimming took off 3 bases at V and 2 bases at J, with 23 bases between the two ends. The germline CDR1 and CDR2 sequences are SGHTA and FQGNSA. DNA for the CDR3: TGTGCCAGCAGCTTTCCATCGGCGGCTCCGGATTCGCCTGGAAACACCATATATTTT. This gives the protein CASSFPSAAPDSPGNTIYF.

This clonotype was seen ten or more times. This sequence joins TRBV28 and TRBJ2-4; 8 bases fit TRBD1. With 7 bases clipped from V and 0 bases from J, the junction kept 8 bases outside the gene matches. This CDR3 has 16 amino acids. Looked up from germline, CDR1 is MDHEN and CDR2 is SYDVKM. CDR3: CASNPQGAQAKNIQYF. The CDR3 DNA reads TGTGCCAGCAACCCCCAGGGGGCGCAAGCCAAAAACATTCAGTACTTC.

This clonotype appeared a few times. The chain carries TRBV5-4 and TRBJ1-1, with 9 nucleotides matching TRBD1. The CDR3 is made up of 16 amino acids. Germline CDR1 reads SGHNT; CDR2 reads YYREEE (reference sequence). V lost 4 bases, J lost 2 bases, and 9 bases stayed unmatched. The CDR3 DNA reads TGTGCCAGCAGCCTAGGACAGGGGTATGCTAACACTGAAGCTTTCTTT. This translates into CASSLGQGYANTEAFF.